A selection of T cell receptor beta chains follows, all from one sample in a study of T cell responses to AZD1222 COVID-19 vaccine. The data were produced by immunoSEQ multiplex PCR, yet TCRdb's version contains in-frame clones alone and is incomplete. The sample consists of approximately 140,000 clones, 88% of them appearing once. The source was peripheral blood, collected on day 0 of AZD1222 vaccination. These receptors originate from an adult in good health. The CDR3 runs from the conserved cysteine through the conserved F or W. Each record gives: CDR3 DNA, CDR3 protein, V gene, J gene, clone size, D gene. D genes are given only for firm matches. Not every row has a clone size; where given, it reads once, few, many or a size class.

DNA: TGTGCCAGCAGCTTGGACTCTAGCGTTGAGCAGTTCTTC; CDR3: CASSLDSSVEQFF; V: TRBV7-2; J: TRBJ2-1; size: -; D: -
DNA: TGTGCCAGCAGCATTGGCGGTGCAACTAATGAAAAACTGTTTTTT; CDR3: CASSIGGATNEKLFF; V: TRBV28; J: TRBJ1-4; size: once; D: -
DNA: TGTGCCAGCAGCCAAGTGATAGGGTCTGGAAACACCATATATTTT; CDR3: CASSQVIGSGNTIYF; V: TRBV3-1/TRBV3-2; J: TRBJ1-3; size: -; D: -
DNA: TGCAGCGCCTCGGACAGGGCAGGGTACAATGAGCAGTTCTTC; CDR3: CSASDRAGYNEQFF; V: TRBV29-1; J: TRBJ2-1; size: -; D: TRBD1
DNA: TGTGCCAGCTTACGGGGGAACACCGGGGAGCTGTTTTTT; CDR3: CASLRGNTGELFF; V: TRBV7-9; J: TRBJ2-2; size: -; D: -
DNA: TGTGCCACCACTTTAAGACAGTGGAACACTGAAGCTTTCTTT; CDR3: CATTLRQWNTEAFF; V: TRBV19; J: TRBJ1-1; size: -; D: -
DNA: TGTGCCAGCAGCCCAAGACAGGGGGCGTTTGGAAACACCATATATTTT; CDR3: CASSPRQGAFGNTIYF; V: TRBV7-9; J: TRBJ1-3; size: -; D: TRBD1
DNA: TGTGCCCTCGGACAGAACCATCAGCCCCAGCATTTT; CDR3: CALGQNHQPQHF; V: TRBV30; J: TRBJ1-5; size: -; D: -
DNA: TGTGCCAGCAGTTACGGGTGGACTAGGGGCGAGCAGTACTTC; CDR3: CASSYGWTRGEQYF; V: TRBV6-5; J: TRBJ2-7; size: -; D: TRBD2
DNA: TGTGCCAGCAGCCCGGGGGTTGACACCGGGGGCTATGGCTACACCTTC; CDR3: CASSPGVDTGGYGYTF; V: TRBV28; J: TRBJ1-2; size: -; D: -
DNA: TGTGCCAGCAGCTTGAGACAGGGCCTTATGAACACTGAAGCTTTCTTT; CDR3: CASSLRQGLMNTEAFF; V: TRBV7-6; J: TRBJ1-1; size: -; D: TRBD1
DNA: TGTGCCAGTATCGGGGGGGCCACAGATACGCAGTATTTT; CDR3: CASIGGATDTQYF; V: TRBV5-4; J: TRBJ2-3; size: -; D: TRBD2
DNA: TGCGCCAGCACCATCACGGGGGGACCGAACACTGAAGCTTTCTTT; CDR3: CASTITGGPNTEAFF; V: TRBV5-1; J: TRBJ1-1; size: -; D: -
DNA: TGTGCCAGCATCCCAGGGGGACAGGGGAAGGGGTACGAGCAGTACTTC; CDR3: CASIPGGQGKGYEQYF; V: TRBV2; J: TRBJ2-7; size: -; D: TRBD1
DNA: TGCGCCAGCAGGTGGACAGGGGGGAATTCACCCCTCCACTTT; CDR3: CASRWTGGNSPLHF; V: TRBV5-1; J: TRBJ1-6; size: -; D: TRBD1
DNA: TGTGCCAGCAGCCAAGCGGTTCTGGGGGGGGTCAATGAAAAACTGTTTTTT; CDR3: CASSQAVLGGVNEKLFF; V: TRBV14; J: TRBJ1-4; size: -; D: -
DNA: TGTGCCAGCAGCTTGGCCGGACGCGGACAGGGAAGAAATGAGCAGTTCTTC; CDR3: CASSLAGRGQGRNEQFF; V: TRBV5-5; J: TRBJ2-1; size: -; D: TRBD1
DNA: TGTGCCAGCAGCTTACGTAGCTCTGGAAACACCATATATTTT; CDR3: CASSLRSSGNTIYF; V: TRBV7-2; J: TRBJ1-3; size: -; D: -
DNA: TGTGCCAGCAGCCAAGAGGCGACTAACGGGGGGCTAAATACGCAGTATTTT; CDR3: CASSQEATNGGLNTQYF; V: TRBV4-2; J: TRBJ2-3; size: -; D: -
DNA: TGTGCCAGCAGCCGGAGGAGCGGGGCCCTTCAAGAGACCCAGTACTTC; CDR3: CASSRRSGALQETQYF; V: TRBV6-2/TRBV6-3; J: TRBJ2-5; size: -; D: TRBD2
DNA: TGTGCCAGCTCACCACCGGACAGGCGCTCCTACGAGCAGTACTTC; CDR3: CASSPPDRRSYEQYF; V: TRBV18; J: TRBJ2-7; size: -; D: TRBD1
DNA: TGTGCCAGTATTGGCGCCCAATTCTCCGCTAACTATGGCTACACCTTC; CDR3: CASIGAQFSANYGYTF; V: TRBV19; J: TRBJ1-2; size: -; D: -
DNA: TGTGCCAGCAGCTTAGGGACTAACTATGGCTACACCTTC; CDR3: CASSLGTNYGYTF; V: TRBV7-8; J: TRBJ1-2; size: -; D: -